Presented here are 13 T cell receptor beta chains from one specimen sequenced in a study of T cells in localized non-small cell lung cancer. The table came from immunoSEQ multiplex PCR; TCRdb's copy has only in-frame clones and leaves some out. The sample comprises about 2,800 clones, over 25% of which are singletons, and approximately 13% rests with the top ten. Sequencing used normal lung tissue next to the tumor, obtained before any cancer treatment. These TCRs come from a male donor aged 60 or over with stage II lung adenocarcinoma.

By its share, this clone is large (0.1 to 1%). This chain connects TRBV11-3 to TRBJ2-5; 8 bases match TRBD2. V lost 5 bases, J lost 2 bases, and 10 bases stayed unmatched. Germline V lookup: CDR1 SGHNT, CDR2 YENEEA. The CDR3 extends over 16 amino acids. The CDR3: CASSISAGGQQETQYF. The DNA of the CDR3 is TGTGCCAGCAGCATTAGTGCGGGAGGACAGCAAGAGACCCAGTACTTC.

This chain joins TRBV11-3 and TRBJ2-2; 7 bases are a match to TRBD2. CDR1 is SGHNT, CDR2 YENEEA, per germline. The CDR3 runs to 17 residues. Unmatched junction bases numbered 9, after V lost 1 base and J lost 4 bases. CDR3 bases: TGTGCCAGCAGCTTAGGGGTGGGAGGGCCAGGCACCGGGGAGCTGTTTTTT. Translating it yields CASSLGVGGPGTGELFF.

CDR3 sequence (DNA): TGTGCCAGCAGTTCATCCTCCGGGGAGCTGTTTTTT. This sequence encodes CASSSSSGELFF. The V call is TRBV6-8, the J call TRBJ2-2; D remains ambiguous. V was shortened by 4 bases and J by 6 bases, with 6 bases between the two germline ends. The germline CDR1 and CDR2 sequences are MNHGY and SAAAGT. This CDR3 has 12 residues.

By share of the sample, this clone is medium-sized (0.01 to 0.1%). Within the sample, other DNA sequences also encode this same CDR3. J is TRBJ1-5 and V is TRBV28; perhaps TRBD1 as D (6 bases). Germline V gene data show CDR1 as MDHEN and CDR2 as SYDVKM. The CDR3 contains 12 residues. V lost 2 bases and J lost 10, with 9 bases in between. The CDR3 here is CASSLPRGPQHF. CDR3 DNA sequence: TGTGCCAGCAGTTTACCCAGGGGCCCCCAGCATTTT.

The chain recombines TRBV10-2 with TRBJ1-1; 8 positions agree with TRBD1. Trimming at V came to 6 bases and at J to 0 bases, leaving 12 bases not matched to a gene. This CDR3 comprises 17 residues. Germline V gene data show CDR1 as WSHSY and CDR2 as SAAADI. The CDR3 loop reads CASSQTGANPMNTEAFF. In DNA form, the CDR3 reads TGCGCCAGCAGCCAGACAGGGGCCAACCCCATGAACACTGAAGCTTTCTTT.

Sample share makes this clone large. The CDR3 sequence: CAIRQGVSNQPQHF. The CDR3 DNA reads TGTGCCATACGACAGGGGGTGAGCAATCAGCCCCAGCATTTT. V gene TRBV6-8 combines with J gene TRBJ1-5; 9 bases map to TRBD1. The CDR3 length is 14 residues. The V gene end was trimmed by 10 bases and the J gene end by 1 base; junction bases not matched to a gene: 5. The germline CDR1 and CDR2 sequences are MNHGY and SAAAGT.

This clone was observed a few times. This CDR3 reads CASSYSNRGGNGYTF. Here the CDR3 DNA reads TGTGCCAGCAGTTACTCGAACAGGGGAGGAAATGGCTACACCTTC. V gene TRBV6-8 combines with J gene TRBJ1-2, with 7 bases fitting TRBD1. This CDR3 is 15 amino acids long. Germline CDR1 and CDR2: MNHGY and SAAAGT. The ends lost 0 bases at V and 6 bases at J; junction bases unmatched: 7.

V gene TRBV6-8 combines with J gene TRBJ2-7; 7 positions agree with TRBD1. This CDR3 has 13 amino acids. The junction had 6 bases not matched to a gene; V was cut back by 4 bases and J by 6 bases. Germline CDR1 reads MNHGY; CDR2 reads SAAAGT. CDR3 in DNA: TGTGCCAGCAGTTCCATCGACAGGGCCGAGCAGTACTTC. Protein: CASSSIDRAEQYF.

The gene calls are TRBV11-3 and TRBJ1-1; the match to TRBD1 covers 10 bases. Trimming cost V 3 bases and J 3 bases; bases outside gene matches: 7. Germline V gives CDR1 SGHNT, CDR2 YENEEA. This CDR3 is built from 16 residues. The CDR3 DNA reads TGTGCCAGCAGCTTGGCCCGGGGACAGGGGTACACTGAAGCTTTCTTT. Its translation is CASSLARGQGYTEAFF.

V gene TRBV29-1 combines with J gene TRBJ1-3; D is perhaps TRBD1 (5 bases). V was clipped by 5 bases and J by 2 bases, with 10 bases between them. Germline lookup yields CDR1 SQVTM and CDR2 ANQGSEA. The CDR3 is 13 residues long. The CDR3 bases are TGCAGCGTTTATGGGGGGACTGGAAACACCATATATTTT. Translated, it gives CSVYGGTGNTIYF.

The V gene is TRBV12-2, the J gene TRBJ2-5; TRBD2 is taken as the D call from the table, unchecked against the DNA. TRBV12-2 represents a pseudogene. This CDR3 has 17 residues. Written as DNA, the CDR3 is TGTGCAAGTCGCTTAGTAGTAGCGGGCTTGTACCAAGAGACCCAGTACTTC. Its translation: CASRLVVAGLYQETQYF.

The rearrangement uses TRBV18 and TRBJ1-1; D not certain. V was pared by 3 bases and J by 0 bases, with 5 bases between. Germline CDR1 and CDR2: KGHSH and LQKENI. This CDR3 is built from 13 residues. The CDR3 loop reads CASSPKVNTEAFF. The CDR3 DNA is TGTGCCAGCTCACCGAAAGTGAACACTGAAGCTTTCTTT.

This clone appeared a few times. The rearrangement uses TRBV6-8 and TRBJ2-4, with 7 bases aligning to TRBD2. The CDR3 contains 16 residues. Per germline, CDR1 MNHGY and CDR2 SAAAGT. Losses at the gene ends were 5 bases for V and 6 bases for J; bases not matched to a gene: 13. CDR3 DNA: TGTGCCAGCAGTCAATCCCGGGCTAGCGGAACAAACATTCAGTACTTC. Translating it yields CASSQSRASGTNIQYF.